The clone carrying this T cell receptor (beta chain) was observed a few times. As yet, its antigen is unknown. The CDR3 extends over 15 amino acids. Germline CDR1 SGHRS, CDR2 YFSETQ. After removal of 0 bases from V and 7 bases from J, the junction contained 5 bases not matched to a gene. These data belong to a study of regulatory T cells in long-lasting Graves disease. Study outcomes and limitations: Persistent Graves' patients showed less TCR diversity than newly diagnosed patients showed.

Time point in this sample: newly diagnosed GD, antithyroid drugs for less than 3 months. Isolated PBMC RNA provided the starting material for the TCR library. HTBI primers from iRepertoire and Arm-PCR of CDR3 regions yielded the TCR beta libraries. MiXCR, run by TCRdb on the multiplex PCR reads, gives a single entry per CDR3 protein. The repertoire holds 350,000 to 450,000 distinct CDR3 sequences, with 15% as singletons. Separately, the same data were catalogued under a study of T cells in Graves' hyperthyroidism and ophthalmopathy.

This rearrangement joins TRBV5-1 to TRBJ2-1; 9 bases agree with TRBD2. This sequence was found in a woman aged 40 to 50 with Graves disease. Here the sequenced sample was peripheral blood mononuclear cells (PBMCs), taken at new diagnosis, from a patient treated with antithyroid drugs. The CDR3 nucleotides are TGCGCCAGCAGCTTGGCCTATCTAGCGGGGAATGAGCAGTTCTTC. Its translation is CASSLAYLAGNEQFF. Drawing the rest from reference TRBV5-1 and TRBJ2-1, the complete variable domain is KAGVTQTPRYLIKTRGQQVTLSCSPISGHRSVSWYQQTPGQGLQFLFEYFSETQRNKGNFPGRFSGRQFSNSRSEMNVSTLELGDSALYLCASSLAYLAGNEQFFGPGTRLTVL.